A single sample gave rise to the 27 T cell receptor beta chains below, sequenced in a study of blood T cell repertoires in COVID-19. Profiling relied on immunoSEQ multiplex PCR, and the TCRdb table lists in-frame clones only, not all of them. This sample yields 250,000 or so clones, of which around 84% are seen a single time; roughly 1.4% belongs to the top ten. Sequencing was performed on peripheral blood. Receptor source: a woman aged 40 to 49 who had recovered from COVID-19.

The chain combines TRBV7-6 with TRBJ2-2; D is undetermined. The ends were cut back, 8 bases at V and 0 bases at J, with 10 bases in the middle. Per the germline V gene, CDR1 is SGHVS and CDR2 is FNYEAQ. The CDR3 contains 14 residues. Here the CDR3 DNA reads TGTGCCAGCCGTGTGGCCTCGAACACCGGGGAGCTGTTTTTT. Its translation: CASRVASNTGELFF.

V is TRBV10-3 and J is TRBJ2-1; TRBD2 matches 8 bases. CDR3 length: 15 amino acids. CDR1 is ENHRY and CDR2 is SYGVKD in the germline V gene. The CDR3 DNA follows: TGTGCGTCCGGTCGCGGGGGGAGCTCCTACAATGAGCAGTTCTTC. It is translated as CASGRGGSSYNEQFF.

The J gene is TRBJ1-1, the V gene TRBV5-1, with TRBD1 as a possible D gene (6 bases). Deletions cut 4 bases from V and 4 bases from J, with 17 bases between. CDR3 length: 15 amino acids. CDR1 is SGHRS, CDR2 YFSETQ, per germline. The CDR3 nucleotides are TGCGCCAGCAGCCCGGCACAGGGAATTGTCACTGAAGCTTTCTTT. Protein: CASSPAQGIVTEAFF.

This chain uses TRBV6-5 with TRBJ2-7, with TRBD1 identical over 10 bases. J was trimmed by 4 bases and V by 8 bases; bases with no gene match: 11. Germline lookup yields CDR1 MNHEY and CDR2 SVGAGI. The length of the CDR3 is 15 residues. The CDR3 DNA reads as TGTGCCAGCTGTCGAGAGGGACAGGGGAGTTACGAGCAGTACTTC. It specifies CASCREGQGSYEQYF.

The V call is TRBV18, the J call TRBJ1-2; TRBD1 might be the D (5 bases). This CDR3 spans 14 amino acids. Germline assignment: CDR1 KGHSH and CDR2 LQKENI. V gave up 3 bases and J gave up 4 bases, with 12 bases separating them. The CDR3 is CASSPEQGPYGYTF. CDR3 in DNA: TGTGCCAGCTCACCGGAGCAGGGTCCCTATGGCTACACCTTC.

The chain couples TRBV11-3 to TRBJ2-6; 8 bases are shared with TRBD1. Germline CDR1 is SGHNT and CDR2 is YENEEA. This CDR3 has 17 amino acids. Trimming removed 5 bases from V and 4 bases from J; junction bases left unmatched: 10. The CDR3 is CASSPGTGGSGANVLTF. CDR3 in DNA: TGTGCCAGCAGCCCCGGTACAGGGGGTTCCGGGGCCAACGTCCTGACTTTC.

The rearrangement joins TRBV5-1 to TRBJ2-3; a possible D gene is TRBD1 (5 bases). CDR1 and CDR2 from the germline V gene are SGHRS and YFSETQ. Trimming stripped 1 base from V and 2 bases from J, with 8 bases between. The CDR3 is made up of 14 amino acids. The CDR3, as DNA: TGCGCCAGCAGCTTGTCCAGGGCCACAGATACGCAGTATTTT. Translated, it gives CASSLSRATDTQYF.

The chain has TRBV5-1 and TRBJ2-5; 8 bases fit TRBD2. Germline V gene data show CDR1 as SGHRS and CDR2 as YFSETQ. The CDR3 runs to 14 residues. Trimming took 5 bases from V and 4 from J; bases not matched to a gene: 7. The CDR3 is CASSRAGDRETQYF. CDR3 DNA sequence: TGCGCCAGCAGTCGAGCGGGGGACCGAGAGACCCAGTACTTC.

The CDR3 DNA reads TGTGCCAGCAGCCAAGACTGGCGGAACAATGAGCAGTTCTTC. Translation gives CASSQDWRNNEQFF. This chain uses TRBV14 with TRBJ2-1; D call uncertain. From germline, CDR1 is SGHDN and CDR2 FVKESK. The CDR3 runs to 14 residues. V was trimmed by 0 bases and J by 5 bases, leaving 8 bases between them. The full variable domain, in which reference TRBV14 and TRBJ2-1 provide the parts outside the CDR3, is EAGVTQFPSHSVIEKGQTVTLRCDPISGHDNLYWYRRVMGKEIKFLLHFVKESKQDESGMPNNRFLAERTGGTYSTLKVQPAELEDSGVYFCASSQDWRNNEQFFGPGTRLTVL.

V and J are TRBV29-1 and TRBJ2-3; 8 nucleotides line up with TRBD2. CDR3 length: 16 amino acids. The V gene end was trimmed by 4 bases and the J gene end by 6 bases; junction bases not matched to a gene: 15. From germline, CDR1 is SQVTM and CDR2 ANQGSEA. CDR3: CSVAFLLAEISDTQYF. CDR3 nucleotides: TGCAGCGTTGCTTTTCTACTAGCGGAGATCTCTGATACGCAGTATTTT.

The chain recombines TRBV28 with TRBJ1-2, with no clear D. The CDR3 has 14 residues. V was trimmed by 8 bases and J by 0 bases, leaving 13 bases between them. Germline V gene sequence: CDR1 MDHEN, CDR2 SYDVKM. CDR3 in DNA: TGTGCCAGCGGAATAGGCGGAGCTAACTATGGCTACACCTTC. Translation: CASGIGGANYGYTF.

The chain employs TRBV7-9 and TRBJ2-7; no firm D call. The CDR3 contains 11 residues. V was cut by 5 bases and J by 4 bases, with 6 bases left in between. In germline, CDR1 is SEHNR, CDR2 FQNEAQ (reference sequence). The CDR3 sequence is CASSPLYEQYF. The DNA of the CDR3 is TGTGCCAGCAGCCCCTTATACGAGCAGTACTTC.

This chain joins TRBV12-3 or TRBV12-4 and TRBJ1-2; 9 nucleotides match TRBD1. This CDR3 region has 12 residues. The J segment lost 6 bases and the V segment lost 6 bases, leaving 2 bases of the junction unmatched. CDR3 in amino acids: CASRRTGDGYTF. The CDR3 nucleotides read TGTGCCAGCAGACGGACAGGGGATGGCTACACCTTC.

V is TRBV12-3 or TRBV12-4 and J is TRBJ1-6; 9 bases line up with TRBD1. Germline trimming cut 8 bases from V and 9 bases from J; bases unmatched to any gene: 5. The CDR3 contains 13 residues. The CDR3 DNA reads TGTGCCAGCGGTGACAGGGGGAGTTCACCCCTCCACTTT. This codes for CASGDRGSSPLHF.

This chain connects TRBV5-6 to TRBJ2-7; TRBD2 might be the D (6 bases). CDR1 and CDR2 (germline): SGHDT, YYEEEE. The CDR3 is 15 amino acids. The V and J ends lost 3 bases and 1 base respectively, with 14 bases between them. CDR3 DNA: TGTGCCAGCAGCTCCCGGGGGATAGGTTCCTACGAGCAGTACTTC. It codes for CASSSRGIGSYEQYF.

This chain joins TRBV3-1 (or the pseudogene TRBV3-2) and TRBJ1-4; 8 bases align to TRBD1. V lost 1 base and J lost 8; bases outside the gene matches: 9. The CDR3 spans 16 residues. Germline CDR1 and CDR2: LGHDT and YNNKEL (reference sequence). CDR3: CASSQGIGQGKEKLFF. The CDR3 coding sequence is TGTGCCAGCAGCCAAGGGATCGGACAGGGAAAGGAAAAACTGTTTTTT.

The chain uses TRBV19 and TRBJ2-2; D is unclear. Germline CDR1 is LNHDA and CDR2 is SQIVND (reference sequence). The CDR3 length is 16 residues. V gave up 4 bases and J gave up 1 base, with 13 bases separating them. This chain's CDR3 is CASSKQLILNTGELFF. The CDR3 DNA reads TGTGCCAGTAGTAAACAGCTCATACTGAACACCGGGGAGCTGTTTTTT. Complete variable domain (other parts from reference TRBV19 and TRBJ2-2): DGGITQSPKYLFRKEGQNVTLSCEQNLNHDAMYWYRQDPGQGLRLIYYSQIVNDFQKGDIAEGYSVSREKKESFPLTVTSAQKNPTAFYLCASSKQLILNTGELFFGEGSRLTVL.

This clone was recorded only once. The chain couples TRBV5-4 to TRBJ2-4, with a possible D match to TRBD2 (5 bases). CDR1 and CDR2 from the germline V gene are SGHNT and YYREEE (reference sequence). The CDR3 contains 14 residues. The germline V and J ends were trimmed by 1 base and 3 bases, with 8 bases remaining between them. CDR3 protein: CASSLWENKNIQYF. CDR3 sequence (DNA): TGTGCCAGCAGCTTGTGGGAGAACAAAAACATTCAGTACTTC.

V gene TRBV30 combines with J gene TRBJ1-2, with TRBD1 matching over 9 bases. J was trimmed by 5 bases and V by 0 bases; bases with no gene match: 7. This CDR3 comprises 15 residues. CDR1 GTSNPN and CDR2 SVGIG come from the germline V gene (reference sequence). This CDR3 is CAWSVSYGTGYGYTF. CDR3 bases: TGTGCCTGGAGTGTTTCCTATGGGACAGGGTATGGCTACACCTTC. Using reference TRBV30 and TRBJ1-2 for the parts outside the CDR3, the full variable domain is SQTIHQWPATLVQPVGSPLSLECTVEGTSNPNLYWYRQAAGRGLQLLFYSVGIGQISSEVPQNLSASRPQDRQFILSSKKLLLSDSGFYLCAWSVSYGTGYGYTFGSGTRLTVV.

The chain employs TRBV2 and TRBJ2-7, with 9 bases lining up with TRBD1. The CDR3 is 13 residues long. J gave up 1 base and V 7 bases, and 2 bases lay outside the gene matches. Germline CDR1 and CDR2: SNHLY and FYNNEI. The CDR3 spells CASNGQGSYEQYF. In DNA form, the CDR3 reads TGTGCCAGCAATGGACAGGGGTCCTACGAGCAGTACTTC.

The V gene is TRBV2, the J gene TRBJ2-1, with a possible D match to TRBD1 (5 bases). The CDR3 has 15 residues. The V end lost 1 base, the J end lost 0 bases, and 7 bases lay between the germline ends. Germline V CDR1 and CDR2: SNHLY, FYNNEI. DNA for the CDR3: TGTGCCAGCAGTGAAGGACAGCCCTCCTACAATGAGCAGTTCTTC. Its translation is CASSEGQPSYNEQFF.

This clone has a handful of counts. V is TRBV7-2 and J is TRBJ1-2, with 9 bases lining up with TRBD1. The V gene end was trimmed by 4 bases and the J gene end by 6 bases; junction bases not matched to a gene: 6. The CDR3 has 14 residues. From germline, CDR1 is SGHTA and CDR2 FQGNSA. CDR3 loop: CASSSGTGSNGYTF. DNA for the CDR3: TGTGCCAGCAGCTCCGGGACAGGGAGTAATGGCTACACCTTC.

The rearrangement links TRBV2 to TRBJ1-1, with D tentatively TRBD1 (5 bases). Germline lookup yields CDR1 SNHLY and CDR2 FYNNEI. The CDR3 consists of 17 residues. V dropped 3 bases and J dropped 3 bases, with 20 bases sitting between them. The CDR3 DNA is TGTGCCAGCAGTGATGGGGGGACCCAAGTCGTCGACACTGAAGCTTTCTTT. As protein: CASSDGGTQVVDTEAFF.

On this clone itself: Sequence at one end of the junction differs from germline and may be a read error. This chain uses TRBV11-1 with TRBJ2-3, with D possibly being TRBD1 (5 bases). CDR1 is SGHAT and CDR2 is FQDESV in the germline V gene (reference sequence). This CDR3 region has 13 residues. In DNA, the CDR3 is TGTGCCAGCAGCCTACTCTCTACAGGTACGCAGTATTTT. As protein: CASSLLSTGTQYF.

This clone was counted only a few times. The CDR3 region is CASSSIRNTEAFF. CDR3 bases: TGTGCCAGCAGTTCGATCAGGAACACTGAAGCTTTCTTT. The genes are TRBV2 and TRBJ1-1; D is uncertain. The length of the CDR3 is 13 residues. Germline assignment: CDR1 SNHLY and CDR2 FYNNEI. Between the trimmed V and J ends, which lost 5 bases and 1 base, there was a span of 8 bases.

Only one count was recorded for this clone. This chain uses TRBV19 with TRBJ2-7; TRBD1 aligns across 8 bases. Trimming removed 1 base from V and 3 bases from J; junction bases left unmatched: 5. Germline V gene lookup returns CDR1 LNHDA and CDR2 SQIVND (reference sequence). CDR3 length: 15 residues. Here the CDR3 reads CASSIALDRVYEQYF. CDR3 nucleotides: TGTGCCAGTAGTATAGCCTTGGACAGGGTCTACGAGCAGTACTTC.

V is TRBV27 and J is TRBJ2-2, with TRBD2 identical over 9 bases. The CDR3 contains 17 residues. V shed 2 bases and J 5 bases; nucleotides not matched to a gene: 9. Germline V gene data show CDR1 as MNHEY and CDR2 as SMNVEV (reference sequence). The CDR3 reads CASSLGSGGLGTGELFF. The CDR3 nucleotides read TGTGCCAGCAGTTTAGGTAGCGGGGGCCTGGGGACCGGGGAGCTGTTTTTT.